Many counts were recorded for the clone carrying this TCR beta chain. This entry comes from a study of human T cells and chemical hapten exposure. The time point here: patch test 2, 6 weeks after DPC sensitization. Treatment in this sample: therapeutic diphenylcyclopropenone sensitization with weekly scalp DPC. This CDR3 is built from 14 residues. Germline V gene lookup returns CDR1 SGHRS and CDR2 YFSETQ. V was clipped by 2 bases and J by 9 bases, with 12 bases between them. TCRdb used MiXCR to reprocess the RACE reads, holding one entry per CDR3 protein. Found here are a few hundred thousand distinct CDR3 sequences, around 6% of them singletons; the top ten hold around 5.6%.

This receptor was taken from a woman between 18 and 29 years old with alopecia areata. Some clones in this sample may be carry-over from other donors' samples. The starting material was whole blood, obtained in connection with sensitization to the hapten diphenylcyclopropenone (DPC). The chain recombines TRBV5-1 with TRBJ1-6, with D maybe TRBD1 (5 bases). In nucleotides, the CDR3 is TGCGCCAGCAGCTTTCGGACAAGAGGTTCACCCCTCCACTTT. This encodes CASSFRTRGSPLHF.